This is a list of T cell receptor beta chains from one sample in a study of blood T cells in healthy people across ages. TCRdb called the 5' RACE reads again in MiXCR, with one record for every CDR3 protein. Altogether approximately 1,000,000 distinct CDR3 sequences are present, around two fifths being singletons, with the ten largest covering about an eighth. What was sequenced was blood. The receptors stem from a man aged 18 to 29 in good health. Both conserved end residues are part of each CDR3. A D gene is named only where the DNA matches it firmly.

TRBD2 | TRBJ2-2 | TRBV7-2 | CASSLVSGVNTGELFF
TRBD1 | TRBJ1-2 | TRBV12-5 | CANGWDLTGNNYGYTF
TRBD1 | TRBJ1-2 | TRBV27 | CASSSGGLSGYTF
- | TRBJ2-3 | TRBV7-2 | CASSLMTGSYTDTQYF
- | TRBJ1-6 | TRBV7-2 | CASSLAPNNSPLHF
TRBD2 | TRBJ2-3 | TRBV20-1 | CSARDRVLAILGQYF
- | TRBJ2-4 | TRBV7-2 | CASSHDRTKNIQYF
- | TRBJ2-5 | TRBV5-1 | CASSTGQSTETQYF
- | TRBJ2-1 | TRBV7-9 | CASSPYPISQFF
TRBD1 | TRBJ1-1 | TRBV7-8 | CASRASGTGGTEAFF
TRBD2 | TRBJ2-1 | TRBV7-2 | CASSFRGSGASSYNEQFF
- | TRBJ2-5 | TRBV29-1 | CSVEEFPFLEQYF
TRBD2 | TRBJ2-3 | TRBV20-1 | CSARDADGGAGDTQYF
TRBD2 | TRBJ2-5 | TRBV10-3 | CAISESASGGQQYF
TRBD2 | TRBJ2-3 | TRBV20-1 | CSAGTSGGGRDTQYF
- | TRBJ1-6 | TRBV12-3/TRBV12-4 | CAGSGGRGPNSPLHF
- | TRBJ2-5 | TRBV28 | CASSLLGPSLQETQYF
- | TRBJ2-2 | TRBV20-1 | CSASRMVGELFF
TRBD1 | TRBJ1-1 | TRBV20-1 | CSAPAGPGGAGTEAFF
TRBD2 | TRBJ2-3 | TRBV25-1 | CASSEFLAGGADTQYF
- | TRBJ2-1 | TRBV20-1 | CSAPSRQGLWGNEQFF
- | TRBJ1-1 | TRBV12-5 | CASAMRGEAFF
TRBD1 | TRBJ2-2 | TRBV6-5 | CASNTGGADTGELFF
- | TRBJ2-7 | TRBV14 | CASSQDKGEQYF
TRBD1 | TRBJ1-5 | TRBV4-3 | CASSQDPLTGSLQPQHF
- | TRBJ2-3 | TRBV25-1 | CASSEFGGTDTQYF
- | TRBJ1-1 | TRBV25-1 | CASIEQGREAFF
- | TRBJ1-5 | TRBV7-2 | CASSLVGAGNQPQHF
- | TRBJ1-1 | TRBV7-2 | CASSLNKNTEAFF
TRBD1 | TRBJ2-5 | TRBV2 | CASTKDRGDETQYF
TRBD1 | TRBJ1-1 | TRBV5-1 | CASSDLTGPNTEAFF
- | TRBJ2-5 | TRBV20-1 | CSARGLDRGETQYF
- | TRBJ1-2 | TRBV29-1 | CSATLDRGYTF
TRBD2 | TRBJ2-3 | TRBV11-2 | CASSLVASGMSDTQYF
TRBD1 | TRBJ1-1 | TRBV2 | CASSKQGVRTEAFF
- | TRBJ1-1 | TRBV7-2 | CASSKRVENTEAFF
- | TRBJ2-7 | TRBV11-1 | CASSLVASYEQYF
- | TRBJ1-1 | TRBV6-1 | CASSEVGSTEAFF
TRBD1 | TRBJ2-3 | TRBV25-1 | CASSELPGQKSTDTQYF
TRBD2 | TRBJ2-5 | TRBV27 | CASSLLAGDEETQYF